The rows below give T cell receptor beta chains drawn from one sample of a study of T cells in Graves' hyperthyroidism and ophthalmopathy. TCRdb redid the calling of the multiplex PCR reads with MiXCR, one entry per CDR3 protein. The sample includes about 640,000 distinct CDR3 sequences, about 14% seen only once; the top ten take under 15%. Sequencing was performed on blood. The receptors originated from a woman aged 45-65 years with Graves' ophthalmopathy. Each CDR3 is given with its conserved first and last residue. A D gene is named only where the DNA matches it firmly. Not every row has a clone size; where given, it reads once, few, many or a size class.

d_gene: -
j_gene: TRBJ1-1
abundance: many
v_gene: TRBV6-2/TRBV6-3
CDR3aa: CASSYWRKDMNTEAFF
CDR3nt: TGTGCCAGCAGTTACTGGAGGAAGGACATGAACACTGAAGCTTTCTTT

d_gene: TRBD2
j_gene: TRBJ2-3
abundance: -
v_gene: TRBV6-2/TRBV6-3
CDR3aa: CASNTRTSTQYF
CDR3nt: TGTGCCAGCAATACTCGGACTAGTACGCAGTATTTT

d_gene: TRBD1
j_gene: TRBJ2-3
abundance: -
v_gene: TRBV2
CDR3aa: CASRPTGGITDTQYF
CDR3nt: TGTGCCAGCCGCCCCACAGGGGGGATCACAGATACGCAGTATTTT

d_gene: TRBD1
j_gene: TRBJ1-3
abundance: few
v_gene: TRBV28
CDR3aa: CASSGTASNTIYF
CDR3nt: TGTGCCAGCAGTGGGACAGCCAGTAACACCATATATTTT

d_gene: -
j_gene: TRBJ2-1
abundance: many
v_gene: TRBV6-5
CDR3aa: CASSYRGVNEQFF
CDR3nt: TGTGCCAGCAGTTACAGGGGGGTCAATGAGCAGTTCTTC

d_gene: TRBD1
j_gene: TRBJ2-4
abundance: many
v_gene: TRBV5-1
CDR3aa: CASSDRGGPKNIQYF
CDR3nt: TGCGCCAGCAGTGACAGGGGGGGTCCCAAAAACATTCAGTACTTC

d_gene: TRBD2
j_gene: TRBJ2-3
abundance: many
v_gene: TRBV20-1
CDR3aa: CSARDELAGRTDTQYF
CDR3nt: TGCAGTGCTAGAGATGAACTAGCGGGCCGCACAGATACGCAGTATTTT

d_gene: TRBD2
j_gene: TRBJ2-5
abundance: -
v_gene: TRBV6-1
CDR3aa: CASSVVSGETQYF
CDR3nt: TGTGCCAGCAGTGTTGTTAGCGGGGAGACCCAGTACTTC

d_gene: TRBD2
j_gene: TRBJ2-1
abundance: few
v_gene: TRBV19
CDR3aa: CASSMRTSGIYNEQFF
CDR3nt: TGTGCCAGTAGTATGCGCACTAGCGGGATTTACAATGAGCAGTTCTTC

d_gene: -
j_gene: TRBJ1-2
abundance: -
v_gene: TRBV6-1
CDR3aa: CASKGIETRREWGQKTYGYTF
CDR3nt: TGTGCCAGCAAGGGGATTGAGACCCGTCGCGAATGGGGGCAGAAGACCTATGGCTACACCTTC

d_gene: -
j_gene: TRBJ2-1
abundance: many
v_gene: TRBV12-3/TRBV12-4
CDR3aa: CASSLGERGVYNEQFF
CDR3nt: TGTGCCAGCAGCCTTGGTGAGAGGGGGGTTTACAATGAGCAGTTCTTC

d_gene: -
j_gene: TRBJ1-2
abundance: -
v_gene: TRBV7-9
CDR3aa: CASSSGENLNYGYTF
CDR3nt: TGTGCCAGCAGCTCTGGGGAGAACCTTAACTATGGCTACACCTTC

d_gene: TRBD2
j_gene: TRBJ2-1
abundance: many
v_gene: TRBV14
CDR3aa: CASSISGSLAREQFF
CDR3nt: TGTGCCAGCAGTATTAGCGGGAGTTTGGCGCGTGAGCAGTTCTTC

d_gene: -
j_gene: TRBJ1-1
abundance: many
v_gene: TRBV14
CDR3aa: CASSQNRAYQAFF
CDR3nt: TGTGCCAGCAGCCAAAACAGGGCTTACCAAGCTTTCTTT

d_gene: -
j_gene: TRBJ1-1
abundance: -
v_gene: TRBV6-1
CDR3aa: CASTVMNTEAFF
CDR3nt: TGTGCCAGCACTGTAATGAACACTGAAGCTTTCTTT

d_gene: -
j_gene: TRBJ2-7
abundance: many
v_gene: TRBV14
CDR3aa: CASSQGGVRVQDEQYF
CDR3nt: TGTGCCAGCAGCCAAGGGGGAGTAAGGGTTCAGGACGAGCAGTACTTC

d_gene: TRBD2
j_gene: TRBJ2-7
abundance: many
v_gene: TRBV2
CDR3aa: CASRATSGYEQYF
CDR3nt: TGTGCCAGCAGGGCTACTAGCGGGTACGAGCAGTACTTC

d_gene: -
j_gene: TRBJ1-2
abundance: many
v_gene: TRBV28
CDR3aa: CAIPGTSDSGYTF
CDR3nt: TGTGCCATCCCCGGGACATCGGATTCTGGCTACACCTTC

d_gene: TRBD1
j_gene: TRBJ2-7
abundance: many
v_gene: TRBV12-3/TRBV12-4
CDR3aa: CASRTTGGDYEQYF
CDR3nt: TGTGCCAGCAGAACGACAGGGGGCGACTACGAGCAGTACTTC

d_gene: TRBD2
j_gene: TRBJ2-1
abundance: few
v_gene: TRBV6-1
CDR3aa: CASNTFHGGGYNEQFF
CDR3nt: TGTGCCAGCAATACATTCCATGGGGGGGGCTACAATGAGCAGTTCTTC

d_gene: TRBD1
j_gene: TRBJ2-7
abundance: -
v_gene: TRBV5-1
CDR3aa: CASSPAKGAFEQYF
CDR3nt: TGCGCCAGCAGCCCAGCGAAGGGGGCGTTTGAGCAGTACTTC

d_gene: -
j_gene: TRBJ1-6
abundance: few
v_gene: TRBV27
CDR3aa: CASSLSGAASPLHF
CDR3nt: TGTGCCAGCAGTTTATCGGGGGCAGCTTCACCCCTCCACTTT

d_gene: -
j_gene: TRBJ1-1
abundance: many
v_gene: TRBV11-2
CDR3aa: CASSLAGLEAFF
CDR3nt: TGTGCCAGCAGCTTAGCGGGGCTCGAAGCTTTCTTT

d_gene: -
j_gene: TRBJ1-1
abundance: many
v_gene: TRBV30
CDR3aa: CAWSLPDRRNTEAFF
CDR3nt: TGTGCCTGGAGCTTACCGGACAGAAGGAACACTGAAGCTTTCTTT

d_gene: -
j_gene: TRBJ2-3
abundance: -
v_gene: TRBV10-3
CDR3aa: CATRRGTDTQYF
CDR3nt: TGTGCCACCCGACGAGGCACAGATACGCAGTATTTT

d_gene: TRBD2
j_gene: TRBJ2-2
abundance: -
v_gene: TRBV7-9
CDR3aa: CASSKTSPGLAVAGELFF
CDR3nt: TGTGCCAGCAGCAAAACGTCACCGGGACTAGCTGTCGCCGGGGAGCTGTTTTTT

d_gene: TRBD2
j_gene: TRBJ2-5
abundance: many
v_gene: TRBV20-1
CDR3aa: CSAGGLAGNQETQYF
CDR3nt: TGCAGTGCTGGCGGACTAGCGGGTAACCAAGAGACCCAGTACTTC

d_gene: TRBD1
j_gene: TRBJ1-6
abundance: many
v_gene: TRBV28
CDR3aa: CASSPSRDRGYSPLHF
CDR3nt: TGTGCCAGCAGCCCCAGCCGGGACAGGGGTTACTCACCCCTCCACTTT

d_gene: -
j_gene: TRBJ1-2
abundance: many
v_gene: TRBV28
CDR3aa: CASSLGGDHYGYTF
CDR3nt: TGTGCCAGCAGCCTAGGGGGAGACCACTATGGCTACACCTTC

d_gene: TRBD1
j_gene: TRBJ2-7
abundance: many
v_gene: TRBV6-5
CDR3aa: CASSYFPDRQAEQYF
CDR3nt: TGTGCCAGCAGTTACTTTCCGGACAGGCAAGCCGAGCAGTACTTC

d_gene: TRBD2
j_gene: TRBJ2-1
abundance: many
v_gene: TRBV20-1
CDR3aa: CSARDHRASGAFNNEQFF
CDR3nt: TGCAGTGCTAGAGATCATCGGGCTAGCGGGGCCTTTAACAATGAGCAGTTCTTC

d_gene: -
j_gene: TRBJ2-1
abundance: few
v_gene: TRBV30
CDR3aa: CAWSRQYLEQFF
CDR3nt: TGTGCCTGGAGTAGACAGTATCTTGAGCAGTTCTTC

d_gene: -
j_gene: TRBJ1-2
abundance: -
v_gene: TRBV19
CDR3aa: CASSMGYGYTF
CDR3nt: TGTGCCAGTAGTATGGGCTATGGCTACACCTTC

d_gene: -
j_gene: TRBJ2-2
abundance: few
v_gene: TRBV28
CDR3aa: CASSALRGATNTGELFF
CDR3nt: TGTGCCAGCAGTGCTTTAAGGGGCGCAACTAACACCGGGGAGCTGTTTTTT

d_gene: -
j_gene: TRBJ2-5
abundance: many
v_gene: TRBV12-3/TRBV12-4
CDR3aa: CASRKGFLGTQYF
CDR3nt: TGTGCCAGCAGAAAAGGGTTTCTGGGGACCCAGTACTTC

d_gene: TRBD1
j_gene: TRBJ1-1
abundance: many
v_gene: TRBV28
CDR3aa: CASSFKQGAVNTEAFF
CDR3nt: TGTGCCAGCAGTTTTAAGCAGGGGGCGGTGAACACTGAAGCTTTCTTT

d_gene: TRBD1
j_gene: TRBJ1-5
abundance: -
v_gene: TRBV27
CDR3aa: CASRVQGELVQHF
CDR3nt: TGTGCCAGCAGAGTTCAGGGGGAGTTGGTCCAGCATTTT

d_gene: TRBD1
j_gene: TRBJ2-3
abundance: many
v_gene: TRBV7-2
CDR3aa: CASTDRGGDTQYF
CDR3nt: TGTGCCAGCACCGACAGGGGTGGGGATACGCAGTATTTT

d_gene: TRBD1
j_gene: TRBJ2-7
abundance: many
v_gene: TRBV20-1
CDR3aa: CSARRTGVHEQYF
CDR3nt: TGCAGTGCTAGGAGGACAGGGGTCCACGAGCAGTACTTC